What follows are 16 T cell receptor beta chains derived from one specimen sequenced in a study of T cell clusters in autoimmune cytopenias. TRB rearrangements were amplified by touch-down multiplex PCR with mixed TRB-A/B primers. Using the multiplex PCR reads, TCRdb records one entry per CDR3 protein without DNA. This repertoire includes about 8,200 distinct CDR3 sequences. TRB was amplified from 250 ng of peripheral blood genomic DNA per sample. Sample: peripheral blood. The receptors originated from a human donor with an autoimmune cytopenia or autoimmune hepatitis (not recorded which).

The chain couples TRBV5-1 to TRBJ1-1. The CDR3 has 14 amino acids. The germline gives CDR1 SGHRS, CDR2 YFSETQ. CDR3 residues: CASSLGLGNTEAFF.

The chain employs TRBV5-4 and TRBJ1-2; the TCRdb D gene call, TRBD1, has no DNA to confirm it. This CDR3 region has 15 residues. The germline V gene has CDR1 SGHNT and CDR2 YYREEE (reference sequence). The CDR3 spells CASSTEQGTMDGYTF. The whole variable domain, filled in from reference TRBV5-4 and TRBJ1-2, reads ETGVTQSPTHLIKTRGQQVTLRCSSQSGHNTVSWYQQALGQGPQFIFQYYREEENGRGNFPPRFSGLQFPNYSSELNVNALELDDSALYLCASSTEQGTMDGYTFGSGTRLTVV.

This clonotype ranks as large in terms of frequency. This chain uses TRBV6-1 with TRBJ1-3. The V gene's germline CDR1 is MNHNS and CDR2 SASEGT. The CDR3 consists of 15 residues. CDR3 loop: CASSEDRNSGNTIYF.

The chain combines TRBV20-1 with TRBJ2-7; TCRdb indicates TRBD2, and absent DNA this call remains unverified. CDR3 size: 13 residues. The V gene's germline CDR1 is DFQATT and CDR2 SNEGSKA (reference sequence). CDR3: CSARASGRDEQYF.

This CDR3 is CASSLDRSLAKNIQYF. The V call is TRBV5-6, the J call TRBJ2-4. CDR3 length: 16 amino acids. CDR1 is SGHDT, CDR2 YYEEEE, per germline.

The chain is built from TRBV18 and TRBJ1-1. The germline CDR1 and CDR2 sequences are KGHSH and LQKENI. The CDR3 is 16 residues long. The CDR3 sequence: CASSPRLGRVFTEAFF.

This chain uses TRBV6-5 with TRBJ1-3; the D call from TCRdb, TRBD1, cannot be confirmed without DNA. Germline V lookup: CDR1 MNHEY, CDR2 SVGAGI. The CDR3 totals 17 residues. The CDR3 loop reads CASSRSQNRFSGNTIYF.

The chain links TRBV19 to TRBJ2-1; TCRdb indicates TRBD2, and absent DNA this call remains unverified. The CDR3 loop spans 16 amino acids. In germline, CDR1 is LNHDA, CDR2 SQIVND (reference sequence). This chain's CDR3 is CASSIDRDFTYNEQFF.

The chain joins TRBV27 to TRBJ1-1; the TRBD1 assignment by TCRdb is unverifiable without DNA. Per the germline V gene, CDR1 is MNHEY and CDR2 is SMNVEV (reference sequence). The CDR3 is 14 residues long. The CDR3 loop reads CASSFGTGNTEAFF.

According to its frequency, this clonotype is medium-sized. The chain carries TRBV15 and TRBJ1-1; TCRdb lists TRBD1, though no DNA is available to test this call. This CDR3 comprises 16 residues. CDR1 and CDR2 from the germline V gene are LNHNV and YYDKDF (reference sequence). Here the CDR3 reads CATSRLYRGRNTEAFF.

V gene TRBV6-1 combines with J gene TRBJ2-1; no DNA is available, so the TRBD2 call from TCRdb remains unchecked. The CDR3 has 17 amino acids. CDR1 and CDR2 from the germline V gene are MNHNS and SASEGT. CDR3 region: CASSEKTSGSLGNEQFF.

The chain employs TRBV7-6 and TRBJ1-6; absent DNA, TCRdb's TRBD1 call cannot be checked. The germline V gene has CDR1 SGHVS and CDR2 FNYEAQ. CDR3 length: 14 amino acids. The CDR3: CASSSDRGNSPLHF.

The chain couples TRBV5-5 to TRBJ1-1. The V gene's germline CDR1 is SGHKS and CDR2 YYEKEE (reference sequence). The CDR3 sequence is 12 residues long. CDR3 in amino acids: CASSLVETEAFF.

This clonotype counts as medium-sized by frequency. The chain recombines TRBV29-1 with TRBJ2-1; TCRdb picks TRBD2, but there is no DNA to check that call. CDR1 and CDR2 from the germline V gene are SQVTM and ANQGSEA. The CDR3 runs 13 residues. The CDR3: CSVARTSGDEQFF.

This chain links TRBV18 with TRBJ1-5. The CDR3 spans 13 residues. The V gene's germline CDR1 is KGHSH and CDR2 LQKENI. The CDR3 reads CASSRDIPQPQHF. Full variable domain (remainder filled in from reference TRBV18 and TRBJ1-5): NAGVMQNPRHLVRRRGQEARLRCSPMKGHSHVYWYRQLPEEGLKFMVYLQKENIIDESGMPKERFSAEFPKEGPSILRIQQVVRGDSAAYFCASSRDIPQPQHFGDGTRLSIL.

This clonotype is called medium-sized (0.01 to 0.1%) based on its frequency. CDR3: CASSRDRDEQYF. The chain combines TRBV27 with TRBJ2-7; lacking DNA, the TRBD1 call made by TCRdb goes unchecked. This CDR3 is 12 amino acids long. CDR1 is MNHEY and CDR2 is SMNVEV in the germline V gene (reference sequence).